The present entry profiles one T cell receptor (beta chain) with its context. Sequenced by immunoSEQ multiplex PCR; TCRdb stores in-frame clones only, minus some. This repertoire shows fewer than 550,000 clones, almost 80% found once; its top ten account for roughly an eighth. These data originate in a study of shared clonotypes between healthy human individuals. The sample taken for sequencing was PBMCs. This TCR derives from a woman between 35 and 50 years old in good health. Some clones in this sample may be carry-over from other donors' samples.

The chain's CDR3 is CASSQGAGGHNEQFF. The CDR3 nucleotides are TGTGCCAGCAGCCAAGGTGCGGGAGGGCACAATGAGCAGTTCTTC. V and J are TRBV4-2 and TRBJ2-1; 9 bases map to TRBD2. The CDR3 consists of 15 residues. V dropped 1 base and J dropped 5; count of bases not matched to a gene: 3. Germline CDR1 LGHNA, CDR2 YNFKEQ.